This TCR beta chain was recorded in a study of cytomegalovirus exposure and HLA in healthy donors. Study outcomes and limitations: TRBV6-2, TRBV6-3 and some other V segments were excluded as indistinguishable.

The CDR3 is made up of 13 amino acids. CDR1 and CDR2 from the germline V gene are SGHDN and FVKESK. Between the trimmed V and J ends, which lost 0 bases and 7 bases, there was a span of 9 bases. Turning to this clone: Its target is unknown.

PCR was performed using 60 Vbeta and 13 Jbeta primers. Data came from immunoSEQ multiplex PCR; TCRdb stores just in-frame clones and leaves some out. The table lists about 120,000 clones, 65% to 80% of them singletons. The receptor's source is a man aged 18 to 35 in good health and CMV-seropositive. V gene TRBV14 combines with J gene TRBJ1-1; D remains unclear. The sample comprised PBMCs. The CDR3 nucleotides are TGTGCCAGCAGCCAAGAACAGATTTTTGAAGCTTTCTTT. It translates to CASSQEQIFEAFF.